The rows below give T cell receptor beta chains drawn from one sample of a study of cytomegalovirus exposure and HLA in healthy donors. The repertoire was sequenced with immunoSEQ multiplex PCR; TCRdb's copy has only in-frame clones and lacks some. The profile shows some 130,000 clones, 77% of them singletons. What was sequenced was PBMCs. Receptor source: a male donor in good health and CMV-seropositive. Each CDR3 is given with its conserved first and last residue. The D gene is left open where the match is weak. Expanded clones are given a class, and other clones once, few, many or no size at all.

V	J	D	size	DNA	CDR3
TRBV7-2	TRBJ1-1	-	few	TGTGCCAGCATTCCAGGGGAGGGTGGGACTGAAGCTTTCTTT	CASIPGEGGTEAFF
TRBV14	TRBJ1-2	-	-	TGTGCCAGCAGCCAGATGGGGGCTGCTAACTATGGCTACACCTTC	CASSQMGAANYGYTF
TRBV13	TRBJ1-1	-	-	TGTGCCAGCAGCCCATGGACAGCTAACACTGAAGCTTTCTTT	CASSPWTANTEAFF
TRBV7-2	TRBJ1-6	-	-	TGTGCCAGCAGCCAGGGCAGGGATTCACCCCTCCACTTT	CASSQGRDSPLHF
TRBV6-5	TRBJ2-2	TRBD2	-	TGTGCCAGCAGTTACTCGAGGCGGGAGGGCCCCGGGGAGCTGTTTTTT	CASSYSRREGPGELFF
TRBV7-2	TRBJ2-2	-	-	TGTGCCAGCAGCTTAGGAGATCAACCTGGGGAGCTGTTTTTT	CASSLGDQPGELFF
TRBV7-6	TRBJ2-5	-	-	TGTGCCAGCAGCGCCGCAGAGGGAACAGAGACCCAGTACTTC	CASSAAEGTETQYF
TRBV10-3	TRBJ2-3	TRBD2	-	TGTGCCATCAGCTTAGCGGGGGGTGATGAAGATACGCAGTATTTT	CAISLAGGDEDTQYF
TRBV4-2	TRBJ2-3	TRBD2	-	TGTGCCAGCAGCCAAGGGACTAGCGGGGGGTACGATACGCAGTATTTT	CASSQGTSGGYDTQYF
TRBV19	TRBJ2-2	TRBD1	-	TGTGCCAGTAGTATCGATGCCCGACAGGGGGCTAAGGGCGGGGAGCTGTTTTTT	CASSIDARQGAKGGELFF
TRBV28	TRBJ2-4	TRBD2	-	TGTGCCAGCGGGCCCGGGGGGGGGCCCTACTTC	CASGPGGGPYF
TRBV7-2	TRBJ1-5	-	-	TGTGCCAGCAGCCCCGAGGGTAGTAGCAATCAGCCCCAGCATTTT	CASSPEGSSNQPQHF
TRBV11-3	TRBJ2-5	TRBD2	-	TGTGCCAGCAGCGCCAGCGGGAGGGCCTATGAGACCCAGTACTTC	CASSASGRAYETQYF
TRBV9	TRBJ2-3	-	-	TGTGCCAGCAGCGTAGGGGCCTCGACATTTAGCACAGATACGCAGTATTTT	CASSVGASTFSTDTQYF
TRBV21-1	TRBJ2-4	-	-	TGTGCCAGCAGCCAGGGACTAGCGGGAGGACCGCAGGACAGTCAGTACTTC	CASSQGLAGGPQDSQYF
TRBV5-6	TRBJ2-4	-	-	TGTGCCAGCAGCTTAAGCTGGGGGGAACTAGCCAAAAACATTCAGTACTTC	CASSLSWGELAKNIQYF
TRBV6-6	TRBJ1-1	TRBD1	few	TGTGCCAGCAGTTACCCTAGGACAGGCACTGAAGCTTTCTTT	CASSYPRTGTEAFF
TRBV10-3	TRBJ2-1	TRBD2	few	TGTGCCACCCGGACTAGCGGGATCTCGTTCTTC	CATRTSGISFF
TRBV28	TRBJ1-3	TRBD1	-	TGTGCCAGCAGTTTAGGCAGGGGGAACACCATATATTTT	CASSLGRGNTIYF
TRBV2	TRBJ2-1	TRBD1	few	TGTGCCAGCAGCCGACAGGGGGTATACAATGAGCAGTTCTTC	CASSRQGVYNEQFF
TRBV7-9	TRBJ1-2	-	once	TGTGCCAGCAGCTCAACCACAGAAGACTATGGCTACACCTTC	CASSSTTEDYGYTF
TRBV28	TRBJ2-7	-	few	TGTGCCAGCTGGGACATTCGCTCCTACGAGCAGTACTTC	CASWDIRSYEQYF
TRBV10-3	TRBJ2-3	TRBD2	-	TGTGCCATCAGTGAGTCGCCGGGACTAGGCACAGATACGCAGTATTTT	CAISESPGLGTDTQYF
TRBV27	TRBJ1-5	-	-	TGTGCCAGCAGAGGATCCGGGACTACCAATCAGCCCCAGCATTTT	CASRGSGTTNQPQHF
TRBV7-9	TRBJ1-4	-	-	TGTGCCAGCAGCGACTGGGGCGCGGCTAATGAAAAACTGTTTTTT	CASSDWGAANEKLFF
TRBV19	TRBJ2-2	TRBD1	-	TGTGCCAGTAGTATCGTCGGACAGGAGACGAACACCGGGGAGCTGTTTTTT	CASSIVGQETNTGELFF
TRBV15	TRBJ1-3	-	-	TGTGCCACCAGCAGAGATCCCAACTCTGGAAACACCATATATTTT	CATSRDPNSGNTIYF
TRBV2	TRBJ2-7	TRBD1	-	TGTGCCAGCGCGACAGGGTTTTTTAGCGAGCAGTACTTC	CASATGFFSEQYF
TRBV6-5	TRBJ2-1	TRBD2	few	TGTGCCAGCAGTAAACCCGGGACTAGCGTGGATGAGCAGTTCTTC	CASSKPGTSVDEQFF
TRBV28	TRBJ2-3	TRBD2	-	TGTGCCAGCAGTTTCCCCGGGGGGGTGGGAAATACGCAGTATTTT	CASSFPGGVGNTQYF
TRBV19	TRBJ2-1	TRBD2	-	TGTGCCAGTAGTGAAATAGCGGGCCGCTACAATGAGCAGTTCTTC	CASSEIAGRYNEQFF
TRBV5-1	TRBJ2-5	TRBD1	-	TGCGCCAGCAGCTACCTGACAGGGCAAGGAGAGACCCAGTACTTC	CASSYLTGQGETQYF
TRBV2	TRBJ2-3	TRBD2	-	TGTGCCAGCTCGTGGGGGAGGGCGCAGTATTTT	CASSWGRAQYF
TRBV7-8	TRBJ2-3	TRBD2	-	TGTGCCAGCAGCTTCGGGGGGAATAGATATACGCAGTATTTT	CASSFGGNRYTQYF
TRBV6-1	TRBJ1-1	TRBD1	few	TGTGCCAGCAATAACAGGGGGAGAGGCACTGAAGCTTTCTTT	CASNNRGRGTEAFF
TRBV6-1	TRBJ2-5	-	-	TGTGCCAGCAGTGACTATGGAGAGACCCAGTACTTC	CASSDYGETQYF